This record looks at one TCR beta chain sequence and its context. Its antigen remains unidentified. Trimming stripped 1 base from V and 10 bases from J, with 8 bases between. From germline, CDR1 is SEHNR and CDR2 FQNEAQ (reference sequence). The CDR3 is made up of 13 amino acids. Repertoires were generated with immunoSEQ multiplex PCR, while TCRdb's copy carries only in-frame clones and drops some. The data show 150,000 to 200,000 clones, 90% seen once. The entry originates in a study of T cell responses to AZD1222 COVID-19 vaccine. Findings and caveats of the study: Dominant at 160-218 and 743-854, vaccine-associated CD4 TCRs also spanned spike. When two AZD1222 doses had been given, Spike-specific TCR breadth and depth rose.

The TCR sequence derives from an adult in good health. This specimen was peripheral blood, taken on day 0 of AZD1222 vaccination. The V call is TRBV7-9, the J call TRBJ1-6; perhaps TRBD1 as D (5 bases). CDR3: CASSLEGNSPLHF. The CDR3, as DNA: TGTGCCAGCAGCTTAGAGGGGAACTCACCCCTCCACTTT.